The 15 T cell receptor beta chains presented below share a single source sample, sequenced in a study of siplizumab effects on memory and regulatory T cells. Researchers maintained the mixed lymphocyte reaction cells in coculture at 37°C for six to seven days. The method was immunoSEQ multiplex PCR; TCRdb's version includes in-frame clones alone and lacks a portion of them. The sample yields approximately 9,500 clones, about half seen once. For these receptors, no antigen is known. The sequenced sample consisted of CFSE-low (dividing) CD4+ T cells sorted from an allogeneic mixed lymphocyte reaction. These receptors came from a human donor in good health; the cells came from an allogeneic mixed lymphocyte reaction.

The chain carries TRBV30 and TRBJ2-7; D perhaps matches TRBD2 (6 bases). Germline assignment: CDR1 GTSNPN and CDR2 SVGIG (reference sequence). V dropped 4 bases and J dropped 6 bases, with 19 bases sitting between them. CDR3 length: 14 amino acids. CDR3 amino acids: CAWTDWAAGSEQYF. CDR3 nucleotides: TGTGCCTGGACGGATTGGGCCGCGGGGTCCGAGCAGTACTTC.

This clone was found a few times. The chain couples TRBV19 to TRBJ1-2, with 10 bases fitting TRBD1. From germline, CDR1 is LNHDA and CDR2 SQIVND (reference sequence). This CDR3 comprises 16 residues. V dropped 2 bases and J dropped 5; count of bases not matched to a gene: 8. CDR3 nucleotide sequence: TGTGCCAGTAGTATATTGATCGGGACAGGGGAATATGGCTACACCTTC. It is translated as CASSILIGTGEYGYTF.

Judged by abundance, this clone is medium-sized. The chain couples TRBV5-1 to TRBJ1-1, with TRBD1 as a possible D gene (6 bases). The CDR3 is 12 amino acids. The germline V and J ends were trimmed by 1 base and 5 bases, with 6 bases remaining between them. Germline V gene lookup returns CDR1 SGHRS and CDR2 YFSETQ. Written as DNA, the CDR3 is TGCGCCAGCAGCTTGCAGGGGACTGAAGCTTTCTTT. Amino acids: CASSLQGTEAFF.

This chain connects TRBV23-1 to TRBJ1-1; possibly TRBD1 for D (5 bases). TRBV23-1 belongs to the ORF category, with a function that is uncertain. The CDR3 contains 10 residues. Trimming removed 5 bases from V and 11 bases from J, with 9 bases in between. The CDR3 sequence: CASSWGSAFF. As DNA, the CDR3 is TGCGCCAGCAGTTGGGGGAGTGCTTTCTTT.

This clone was found a few times. The rearrangement uses TRBV11-2 and TRBJ2-5; D unclear. Trimming shortened V by 1 base and J by 2 bases, and 5 bases separated the two germline ends. Germline CDR1 reads SGHAT; CDR2 reads FQNNGV. CDR3 length: 13 amino acids. CDR3 residues: CASSLVLQETQYF. Written as DNA, the CDR3 is TGTGCCAGCAGCTTAGTGCTGCAAGAGACCCAGTACTTC. Filled out from reference TRBV11-2 and TRBJ2-5, the complete variable domain reads EAGVAQSPRYKIIEKRQSVAFWCNPISGHATLYWYQQILGQGPKLLIQFQNNGVVDDSQLPKDRFSAERLKGVDSTLKIQPAKLEDSAVYLCASSLVLQETQYFGPGTRLLVL.

This clone was counted a few times. The chain uses TRBV7-9 and TRBJ2-1, with a weak D call TRBD2 (5 bases). This CDR3 comprises 14 residues. Trimming took off 6 bases at V and 9 bases at J, with 18 bases between the two ends. Germline values: CDR1 SEHNR, CDR2 FQNEAQ (reference sequence). CDR3: CASRPTRTLGEQFF. Here the CDR3 DNA reads TGTGCCAGCAGACCCACTAGGACGCTGGGTGAGCAGTTCTTC.

V usage is TRBV15 and J usage is TRBJ2-7; no reliable D call. The V gene's germline CDR1 is LNHNV and CDR2 YYDKDF (reference sequence). The CDR3 is 12 amino acids. Trimming pared 1 base from V and 7 bases from J, leaving 8 bases between. CDR3 DNA sequence: TGTGCCACCAGCAGAGCCCCCAGGGAGCAGTACTTC. As protein: CATSRAPREQYF.

This clone was detected once. This chain connects TRBV5-5 to TRBJ2-3, with TRBD1 identical over 8 bases. This CDR3 has 14 residues. The V and J ends lost 5 bases and 1 base, in that order; junction bases with no gene match: 3. In germline, CDR1 is SGHKS, CDR2 YYEKEE (reference sequence). CDR3 coding DNA: TGTGCCAGCAGGCAGGGGGCGCGCACAGATACGCAGTATTTT. Residues: CASRQGARTDTQYF.

This clone has a handful of counts. CDR3 loop: CAYNSGGKPYGYTF. CDR3 DNA: TGTGCCTACAATTCAGGGGGTAAACCCTATGGCTACACCTTC. The V and J genes are TRBV28 and TRBJ1-2, with 7 bases fitting TRBD1. The trim removed 11 bases at V and 4 bases at J, leaving 13 bases unmatched. There are 14 residues in the CDR3. Germline lookup yields CDR1 MDHEN and CDR2 SYDVKM.

V gene TRBV19 combines with J gene TRBJ2-7; D is perhaps TRBD1 (5 bases). V was clipped by 2 bases and J by 8 bases, with 7 bases between them. The CDR3 is made up of 11 amino acids. The germline CDR1 and CDR2 sequences are LNHDA and SQIVND (reference sequence). The CDR3 DNA reads as TGTGCCAGTAGTATAAGGGGTAAGCAGTACTTC. As protein: CASSIRGKQYF.

V usage is TRBV5-1 and J usage is TRBJ2-3; no clear D gene. The CDR3 totals 11 residues. V was trimmed by 6 bases and J by 5 bases, leaving 7 bases between them. Germline-derived CDR1 and CDR2 are SGHRS and YFSETQ. CDR3 in DNA: TGCGCCAGCACTTTGTTAGATACGCAGTATTTT. Translation gives CASTLLDTQYF.

V gene TRBV2 combines with J gene TRBJ1-5, with D unresolved. This CDR3 has 12 amino acids. CDR1 is SNHLY, CDR2 FYNNEI, per germline. Trimming removed 5 bases from V and 3 bases from J, with 5 bases in between. The CDR3 DNA is TGTGCCAGCAGTCCGGACAATCAGCCCCAGCATTTT. Its translation is CASSPDNQPQHF.

V usage is TRBV7-2 and J usage is TRBJ1-1; unclear D gene. Trimming removed 8 bases at V and 1 base at J, with 14 bases between. There are 14 residues in the CDR3. Germline V lookup: CDR1 SGHTA, CDR2 FQGNSA. The CDR3 DNA follows: TGTGCCAGCCGCTACGGACTGCAGAACACTGAAGCTTTCTTT. As protein: CASRYGLQNTEAFF.

This clone was seen a few times. The chain uses TRBV4-1 and TRBJ2-2; 7 nucleotides agree with TRBD1. V lost 4 bases to trimming and J lost 7 bases; unmatched junction nucleotides: 6. The germline V gene has CDR1 MGHRA and CDR2 YSYEKL. The CDR3 covers 14 residues. The CDR3 DNA follows: TGCGCCAGCAGCCGCGACAGGGTCGTCGGGGAGCTGTTTTTT. It yields the protein CASSRDRVVGELFF.

This clone is deemed medium-sized. The CDR3: CASSYSWALREKLFF. CDR3 in DNA: TGTGCCAGCAGTTACTCCTGGGCCTTGAGGGAAAAACTGTTTTTT. The chain recombines TRBV6-5 with TRBJ1-4; unclear D gene. The CDR3 extends over 15 amino acids. The ends were cut back, 0 bases at V and 8 bases at J, with 13 bases in the middle. CDR1 is MNHEY and CDR2 is SVGAGI in the germline V gene.